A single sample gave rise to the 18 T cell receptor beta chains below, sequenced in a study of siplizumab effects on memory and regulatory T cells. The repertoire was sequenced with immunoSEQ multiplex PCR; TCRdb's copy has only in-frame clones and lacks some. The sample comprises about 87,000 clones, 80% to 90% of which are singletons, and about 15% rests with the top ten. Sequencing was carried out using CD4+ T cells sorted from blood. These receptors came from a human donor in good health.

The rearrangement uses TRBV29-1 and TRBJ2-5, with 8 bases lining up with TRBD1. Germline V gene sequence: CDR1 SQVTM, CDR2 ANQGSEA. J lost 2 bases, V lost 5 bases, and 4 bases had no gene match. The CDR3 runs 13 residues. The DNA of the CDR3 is TGCAGCGTTAAGGACAGGGCGCAAGAGACCCAGTACTTC. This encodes CSVKDRAQETQYF.

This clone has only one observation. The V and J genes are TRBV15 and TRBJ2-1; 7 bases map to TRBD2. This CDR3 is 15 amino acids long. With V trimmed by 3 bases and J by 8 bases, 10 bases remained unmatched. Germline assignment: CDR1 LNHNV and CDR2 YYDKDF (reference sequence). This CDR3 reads CATSSLRGGFDEQFF. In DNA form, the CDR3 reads TGTGCCACCAGCAGCCTTCGCGGGGGTTTCGATGAGCAGTTCTTC.

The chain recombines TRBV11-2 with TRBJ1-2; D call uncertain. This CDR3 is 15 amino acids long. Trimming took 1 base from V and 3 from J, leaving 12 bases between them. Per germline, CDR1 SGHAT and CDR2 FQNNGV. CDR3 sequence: CASSLGAGGYYGYTF. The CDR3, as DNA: TGTGCCAGCAGCTTAGGGGCAGGAGGGTACTATGGCTACACCTTC. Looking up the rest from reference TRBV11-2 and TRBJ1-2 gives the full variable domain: EAGVAQSPRYKIIEKRQSVAFWCNPISGHATLYWYQQILGQGPKLLIQFQNNGVVDDSQLPKDRFSAERLKGVDSTLKIQPAKLEDSAVYLCASSLGAGGYYGYTFGSGTRLTVV.

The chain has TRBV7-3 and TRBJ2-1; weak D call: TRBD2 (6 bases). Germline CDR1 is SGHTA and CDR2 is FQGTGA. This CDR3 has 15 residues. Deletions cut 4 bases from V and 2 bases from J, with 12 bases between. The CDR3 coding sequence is TGTGCCAGCAGCTCCTCCCGGGGGACCTACAATGAGCAGTTCTTC. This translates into CASSSSRGTYNEQFF.

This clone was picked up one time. The CDR3 is CATSRDIFGQGDSYEQYF. In DNA form, the CDR3 reads TGTGCCACCAGCAGAGATATATTTGGGCAGGGAGACTCCTACGAGCAGTACTTC. The chain couples TRBV15 to TRBJ2-7; D assignment may be TRBD1 or TRBD2 (5 bases each). Germline-derived CDR1 and CDR2 are LNHNV and YYDKDF (reference sequence). CDR3 size: 18 residues. Trimming left V 0 bases short and J 0 bases short, with 18 bases between. Full variable domain (remainder filled in from reference TRBV15 and TRBJ2-7): DAMVIQNPRYQVTQFGKPVTLSCSQTLNHNVMYWYQQKSSQAPKLLFHYYDKDFNNEADTPDNFQSRRPNTSFCFLDIRSPGLGDTAMYLCATSRDIFGQGDSYEQYFGPGTRLTVT.

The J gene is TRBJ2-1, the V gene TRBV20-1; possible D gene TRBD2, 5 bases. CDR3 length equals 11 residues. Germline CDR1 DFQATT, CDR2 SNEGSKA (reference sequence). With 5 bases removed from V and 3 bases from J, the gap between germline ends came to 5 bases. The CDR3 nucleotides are TGCAGTGCTCGGGGCTACAATGAGCAGTTCTTC. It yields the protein CSARGYNEQFF.

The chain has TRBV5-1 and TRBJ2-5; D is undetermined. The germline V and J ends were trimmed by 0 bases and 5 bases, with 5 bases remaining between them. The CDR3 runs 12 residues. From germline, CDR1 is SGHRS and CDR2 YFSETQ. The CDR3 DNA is TGCGCCAGCAGCTTGGCCCGGGAGACCCAGTACTTC. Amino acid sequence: CASSLARETQYF.

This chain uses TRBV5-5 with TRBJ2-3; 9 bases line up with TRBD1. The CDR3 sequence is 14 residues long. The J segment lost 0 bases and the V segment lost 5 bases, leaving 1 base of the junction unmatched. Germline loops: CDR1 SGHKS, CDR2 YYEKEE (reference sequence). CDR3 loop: CASRDRGSTDTQYF. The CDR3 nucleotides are TGTGCCAGCAGGGACAGGGGTAGCACAGATACGCAGTATTTT.

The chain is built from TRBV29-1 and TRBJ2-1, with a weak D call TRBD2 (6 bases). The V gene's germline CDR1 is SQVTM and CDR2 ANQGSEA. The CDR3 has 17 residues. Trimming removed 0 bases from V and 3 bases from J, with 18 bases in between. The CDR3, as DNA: TGCAGCGTTGAAGAGTGGAGAACTAGCAAGGACTACAATGAGCAGTTCTTC. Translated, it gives CSVEEWRTSKDYNEQFF.

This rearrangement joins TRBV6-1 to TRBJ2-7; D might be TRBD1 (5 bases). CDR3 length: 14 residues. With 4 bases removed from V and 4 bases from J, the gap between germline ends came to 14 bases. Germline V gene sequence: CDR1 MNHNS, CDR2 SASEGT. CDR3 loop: CASSVDDSVYEQYF. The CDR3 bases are TGTGCCAGCAGTGTGGACGACAGTGTGTACGAGCAGTACTTC.

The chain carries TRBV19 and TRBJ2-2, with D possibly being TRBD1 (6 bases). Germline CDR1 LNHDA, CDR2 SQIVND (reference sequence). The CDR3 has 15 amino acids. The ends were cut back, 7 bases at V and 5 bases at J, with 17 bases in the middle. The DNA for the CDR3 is TGTGCCAGTACTCTAGGGGGATTGGGTACCGGGGAGCTGTTTTTT. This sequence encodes CASTLGGLGTGELFF.

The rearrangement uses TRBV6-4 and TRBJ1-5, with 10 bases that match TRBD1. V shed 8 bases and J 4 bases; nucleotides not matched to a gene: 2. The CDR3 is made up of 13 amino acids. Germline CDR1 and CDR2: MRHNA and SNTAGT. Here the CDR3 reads CASWDRGNQPQHF. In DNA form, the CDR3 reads TGTGCCAGCTGGGACAGGGGTAATCAGCCCCAGCATTTT.

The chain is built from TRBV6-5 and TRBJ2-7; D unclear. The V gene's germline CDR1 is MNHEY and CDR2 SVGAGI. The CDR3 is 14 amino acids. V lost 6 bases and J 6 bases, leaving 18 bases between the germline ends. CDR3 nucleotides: TGTGCCAGCAGCCTAGGGTTAGCCCCGGGCGAGCAGTACTTC. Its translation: CASSLGLAPGEQYF.

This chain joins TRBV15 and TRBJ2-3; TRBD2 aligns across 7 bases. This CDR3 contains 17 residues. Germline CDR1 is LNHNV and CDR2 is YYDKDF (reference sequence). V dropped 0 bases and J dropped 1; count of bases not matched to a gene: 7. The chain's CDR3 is CATSRDRGAGGTDTQYF. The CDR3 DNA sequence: TGTGCCACCAGCAGAGATCGAGGTGCGGGGGGCACAGATACGCAGTATTTT.

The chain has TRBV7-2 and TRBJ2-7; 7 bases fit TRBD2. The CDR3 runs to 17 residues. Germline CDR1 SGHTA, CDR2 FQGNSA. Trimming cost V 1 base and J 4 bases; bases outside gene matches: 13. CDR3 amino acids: CASSLGPPGGSRYEQYF. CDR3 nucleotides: TGTGCCAGCAGCTTAGGTCCCCCTGGCGGGAGTCGTTACGAGCAGTACTTC.

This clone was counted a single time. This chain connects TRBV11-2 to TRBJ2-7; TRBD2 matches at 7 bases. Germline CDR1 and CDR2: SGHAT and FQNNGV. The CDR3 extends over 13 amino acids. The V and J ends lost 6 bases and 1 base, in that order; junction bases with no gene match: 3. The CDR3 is CASSLGGSYEQYF. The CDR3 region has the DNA TGTGCCAGCAGTCTGGGGGGGTCCTACGAGCAGTACTTC.

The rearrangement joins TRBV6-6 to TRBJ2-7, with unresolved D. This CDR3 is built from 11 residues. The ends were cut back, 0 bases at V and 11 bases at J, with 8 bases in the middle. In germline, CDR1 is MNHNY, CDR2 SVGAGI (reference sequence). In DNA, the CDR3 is TGTGCCAGCAGTTACTCAGACACCAAGTACTTC. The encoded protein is CASSYSDTKYF.

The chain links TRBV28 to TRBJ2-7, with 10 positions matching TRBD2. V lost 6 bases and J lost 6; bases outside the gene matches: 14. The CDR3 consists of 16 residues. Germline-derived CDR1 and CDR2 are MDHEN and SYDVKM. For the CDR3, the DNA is TGTGCCAGCAGATCCCCTAGCGGGAGATTGGCGGGCGAGCAGTACTTC. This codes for CASRSPSGRLAGEQYF.